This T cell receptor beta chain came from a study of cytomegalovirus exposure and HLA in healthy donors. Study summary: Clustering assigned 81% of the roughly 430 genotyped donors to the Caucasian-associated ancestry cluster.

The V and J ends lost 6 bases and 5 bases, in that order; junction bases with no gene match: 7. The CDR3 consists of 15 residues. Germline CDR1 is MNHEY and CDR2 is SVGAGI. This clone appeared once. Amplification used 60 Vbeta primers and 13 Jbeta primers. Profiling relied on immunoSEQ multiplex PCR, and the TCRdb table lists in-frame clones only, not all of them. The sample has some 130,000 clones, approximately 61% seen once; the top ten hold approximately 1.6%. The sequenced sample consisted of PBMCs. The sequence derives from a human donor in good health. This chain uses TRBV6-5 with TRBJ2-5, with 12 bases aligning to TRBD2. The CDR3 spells CASSVTSGSGETQYF. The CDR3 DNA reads TGTGCCAGCAGCGTGACTAGCGGGAGTGGGGAGACCCAGTACTTC.